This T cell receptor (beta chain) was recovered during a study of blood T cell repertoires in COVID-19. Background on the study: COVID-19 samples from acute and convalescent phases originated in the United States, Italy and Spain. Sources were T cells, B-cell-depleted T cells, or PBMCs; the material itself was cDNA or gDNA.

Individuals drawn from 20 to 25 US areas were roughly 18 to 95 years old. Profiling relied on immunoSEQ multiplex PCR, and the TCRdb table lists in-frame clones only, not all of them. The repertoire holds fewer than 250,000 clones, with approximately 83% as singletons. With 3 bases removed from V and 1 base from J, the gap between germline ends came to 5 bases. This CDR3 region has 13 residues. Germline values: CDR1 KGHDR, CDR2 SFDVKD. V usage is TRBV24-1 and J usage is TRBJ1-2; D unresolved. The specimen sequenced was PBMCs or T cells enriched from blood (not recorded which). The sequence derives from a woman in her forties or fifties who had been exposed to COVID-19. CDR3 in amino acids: CATSDGLNYGYTF. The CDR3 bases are TGTGCCACCAGTGATGGCCTTAACTATGGCTACACCTTC.